These 13 T cell receptor beta chains were sequenced from one sample in a study of regulatory T cells in long-lasting Graves disease. Described time point: newly diagnosed GD, antithyroid drugs for less than 3 months. Generation of the TCR library employed RNA extracted from PBMCs. HTBI primers from iRepertoire and Arm-PCR of CDR3 regions yielded the TCR beta libraries. TCRdb processed the multiplex PCR reads anew with MiXCR; each CDR3 protein has one entry. The sample lists under 700,000 distinct CDR3 sequences, roughly a sixth occurring once. These data are also associated with another study on T cells in Graves' hyperthyroidism and ophthalmopathy.

The specimen was peripheral blood mononuclear cells (PBMCs), collected at new diagnosis, from a patient treated with antithyroid drugs. The receptors originated from a middle-aged woman with Graves disease.

In its sample, this clonotype was seen many times. This chain links TRBV24-1 with TRBJ1-1; D perhaps matches TRBD1 (6 bases). V lost 1 base to trimming and J lost 1 base, with 12 bases between them. Germline V gives CDR1 KGHDR, CDR2 SFDVKD. This CDR3 is built from 16 residues. The CDR3 DNA reads as TGTGCCACCAGTGATTTCAACAGGGTAGCGAACACTGAAGCTTTCTTT. It codes for CATSDFNRVANTEAFF.

This clonotype was picked up a small number of times. The CDR3 bases are TGCAGCGTTGACCTCCGGGAGACCCAGTACTTC. This encodes CSVDLRETQYF. The rearrangement joins TRBV29-1 to TRBJ2-5; D is undetermined. The CDR3 covers 11 residues. The germline V gene has CDR1 SQVTM and CDR2 ANQGSEA. Trimming took off 3 bases at V and 5 bases at J, with 7 bases between the two ends. The full variable domain, in which reference TRBV29-1 and TRBJ2-5 provide the parts outside the CDR3, is SAVISQKPSRDICQRGTSLTIQCQVDSQVTMMFWYRQQPGQSLTLIATANQGSEATYESGFVIDKFPISRPNLTFSTLTVSNMSPEDSSIYLCSVDLRETQYFGPGTRLLVL.

For this clonotype: This sequence may be a read error, since a much larger clone differs from it by one base. The V and J genes are TRBV13 and TRBJ2-3; D unresolved. This CDR3 spans 14 amino acids. Germline V CDR1 and CDR2: PRHDT, FYEKMQ (reference sequence). Trimming took 4 bases from V and 6 from J, leaving 14 bases between them. CDR3 loop: CASSSQAPGDTQYF. The CDR3 bases are TGTGCCAGCAGCTCACAAGCCCCCGGGGATACGCAGTATTTT.

This clonotype occurred many times. The CDR3 here is CASRISPYEQYF. The CDR3, as DNA: TGTGCCAGCAGAATCTCGCCCTACGAGCAGTACTTC. The rearrangement joins TRBV28 to TRBJ2-7; no reliable D call. The CDR3 consists of 12 residues. Germline V gene lookup returns CDR1 MDHEN and CDR2 SYDVKM. V lost 6 bases, J lost 2 bases, and 8 bases lay in between.

The rearrangement joins TRBV12-3 or TRBV12-4 to TRBJ1-1; 7 bases are a match to TRBD1. The J segment lost 7 bases and the V segment lost 6 bases, leaving 14 bases of the junction unmatched. The CDR3 is 15 residues long. The CDR3 DNA sequence: TGTGCCAGCAGAGTGTCCGGGACAGCAACTTATGAAGCTTTCTTT. Translating it yields CASRVSGTATYEAFF.

The sample holds many counts of this clonotype. Written as DNA, the CDR3 is TGTGCTAGTGGTTTGGGCGGGATGAACACTGAAGCTTTCTTT. Its protein product is CASGLGGMNTEAFF. This sequence joins TRBV12-5 and TRBJ1-1; no clear D. Trimming stripped 1 base from V and 0 bases from J, with 6 bases between. The CDR3 extends over 14 amino acids. Germline CDR1 is LGHNT and CDR2 is FRNRAP.

The chain is built from TRBV7-9 and TRBJ2-5, with D perhaps TRBD1 (5 bases). V was cut by 4 bases and J by 5 bases, with 11 bases left in between. Germline CDR1 SEHNR, CDR2 FQNEAQ (reference sequence). The CDR3 spans 13 residues. For the CDR3, the DNA is TGTGCCAGCAGCTCGGCAGGGATCGAGACCCAGTACTTC. This translates into CASSSAGIETQYF.

This clonotype was counted between two and nine times. This rearrangement joins TRBV12-3 or TRBV12-4 to TRBJ2-2, with 7 bases fitting TRBD2. The CDR3 has 14 residues. V dropped 6 bases and J dropped 4; count of bases not matched to a gene: 5. CDR3 region: CASRRLAATGELFF. The CDR3 DNA reads TGTGCCAGCAGAAGACTAGCTGCCACCGGGGAGCTGTTTTTT.

This clonotype was detected many times. V gene TRBV3-1 combines with J gene TRBJ1-6; D not resolved. Germline V gene data show CDR1 as LGHDT and CDR2 as YNNKEL (reference sequence). Trimming left V 1 base short and J 10 bases short, with 11 bases between. This CDR3 is 14 amino acids long. CDR3 nucleotides: TGTGCCAGCAGCCAAGTTGGGTCTGGGTCACCCCTCCACTTT. Its protein product is CASSQVGSGSPLHF.

There are a few counts of this clonotype. The V gene is TRBV20-1, the J gene TRBJ2-1; the match to TRBD2 covers 9 bases. The length of the CDR3 is 15 residues. From germline, CDR1 is DFQATT and CDR2 SNEGSKA (reference sequence). With 6 bases clipped from V and 2 bases from J, the junction kept 8 bases outside the gene matches. CDR3 loop: CSAPRGGGAYNEQFF. DNA for the CDR3: TGCAGTGCCCCCAGGGGCGGGGGGGCCTACAATGAGCAGTTCTTC.

The gene calls are TRBV6-2 or TRBV6-3 and TRBJ1-2; D uncertain. CDR3 size: 14 residues. V was shortened by 2 bases and J by 2 bases, with 9 bases between the two germline ends. CDR1 MNHEY and CDR2 SVGEGT come from the germline V gene. CDR3 DNA sequence: TGTGCCAGCAGTTACAATAACAGAAACTATGGCTACACCTTC. It translates to CASSYNNRNYGYTF.

This clonotype was recorded at least ten times. V is TRBV28 and J is TRBJ1-5; D is undetermined. The CDR3 is 16 amino acids. The germline gives CDR1 MDHEN, CDR2 SYDVKM. The ends were cut back, 5 bases at V and 0 bases at J, with 14 bases in the middle. CDR3 protein: CASSPHWTHSNQPQHF. The CDR3 DNA sequence: TGTGCCAGCAGTCCCCACTGGACTCATAGCAATCAGCCCCAGCATTTT.

This chain connects TRBV6-9 to TRBJ1-2; D gene uncertain. CDR1 is MNHGY and CDR2 is SVAAGI in the germline V gene. V was shortened by 3 bases and J by 4 bases, with 12 bases between the two germline ends. The CDR3 contains 14 residues. Written as DNA, the CDR3 is TGTGCCAGCAGTTACGAGGCACGAAGCTATGGCTACACCTTC. It yields the protein CASSYEARSYGYTF.